The 14 T cell receptor beta chains below all came from one sample that was sequenced in a study of T cell responses to AZD1222 COVID-19 vaccine. Profiled with immunoSEQ multiplex PCR; TCRdb holds only in-frame clones, not every one. The repertoire holds roughly 120,000 clones, with roughly 90% as singletons. The sequences come from peripheral blood, collected 28 days after the second AZD1222 dose. The receptor set was obtained from an adult who received the AZD1222 COVID-19 vaccine.

The CDR3 coding sequence is TGTGCCAGCAGAAAGGGAGAGAACATTAACTATGGCTACACCTTC. This translates into CASRKGENINYGYTF. The rearrangement links TRBV28 to TRBJ1-2; D not certain. Germline V lookup: CDR1 MDHEN, CDR2 SYDVKM. The V end lost 6 bases, the J end lost 1 base, and 15 bases lay between the germline ends. The CDR3 extends over 15 amino acids.

DNA for the CDR3: TGTGCCACCATGGGCTCAGGGGGAACTGAAGCTTTCTTT. It translates to CATMGSGGTEAFF. J is TRBJ1-1 and V is TRBV24-1; TRBD1 aligns across 7 bases. The CDR3 runs 13 residues. Germline assignment: CDR1 KGHDR and CDR2 SFDVKD. V lost 8 bases and J lost 5; bases outside the gene matches: 7.

The rearrangement uses TRBV5-8 and TRBJ1-2, with D unclear. The CDR3 is 15 residues long. Trimming removed 2 bases at V and 4 bases at J, with 15 bases between. Germline CDR1 and CDR2: SGHTS and YDEGEE. In DNA form, the CDR3 reads TGTGCCAGCAGCTTCCCAGTAATTCTCTCCTATGGCTACACCTTC. This codes for CASSFPVILSYGYTF.

This clone was seen just once. This sequence joins TRBV5-1 and TRBJ1-1, with 9 bases that match TRBD1. The CDR3 totals 16 residues. V was pared by 4 bases and J by 0 bases, with 7 bases of the junction left unmatched. Germline V CDR1 and CDR2: SGHRS, YFSETQ. In DNA, the CDR3 is TGCGCCAGCAGCCCAGACAGGGGGATTATGAACACTGAAGCTTTCTTT. Translating gives CASSPDRGIMNTEAFF.

The J gene is TRBJ2-7, the V gene TRBV11-1, with 7 positions matching TRBD2. Germline lookup yields CDR1 SGHAT and CDR2 FQDESV (reference sequence). This CDR3 spans 15 amino acids. V lost 6 bases and J lost 0; bases outside the gene matches: 8. CDR3 region: CASRFAAGPSYEQYF. In DNA, the CDR3 is TGTGCCAGCAGATTCGCAGCGGGACCCTCCTACGAGCAGTACTTC.

This sequence joins TRBV24-1 and TRBJ2-5; possibly TRBD2 for D (6 bases). Trimming cost V 1 base and J 4 bases, with 21 bases left between them. The CDR3 spans 18 residues. Germline CDR1 KGHDR, CDR2 SFDVKD. The CDR3 DNA sequence: TGTGCCACCAGTGATTTTGGTGTATTGGGGACCGGGGGAGAGACCCAGTACTTC. Translated: CATSDFGVLGTGGETQYF.

J is TRBJ1-3 and V is TRBV19; tentatively, D is TRBD1 (5 bases). This CDR3 is built from 14 residues. CDR1 and CDR2 from the germline V gene are LNHDA and SQIVND (reference sequence). V was clipped by 9 bases and J by 2 bases, with 14 bases between them. As DNA, the CDR3 is TGTGCCAGCAAAACGGACAAGCCTGGAAACACCATATATTTT. It encodes CASKTDKPGNTIYF.

The chain combines TRBV3-1 (or the pseudogene TRBV3-2) with TRBJ1-5; D is ambiguous. With 1 base removed from V and 0 bases from J, the gap between germline ends came to 7 bases. The CDR3 is made up of 15 amino acids. Germline V CDR1 and CDR2: LGHDT, YNNKEL (reference sequence). The CDR3 DNA reads as TGTGCCAGCAGCCAAGGCAGCTATAGCAATCAGCCCCAGCATTTT. Its translation: CASSQGSYSNQPQHF.

The gene calls are TRBV24-1 and TRBJ2-7, with 11 positions matching TRBD1. CDR3 length: 13 amino acids. Per germline, CDR1 KGHDR and CDR2 SFDVKD. With V trimmed by 10 bases and J by 2 bases, 3 bases remained unmatched. In DNA form, the CDR3 reads TGTGCCACTGGGACAGGGGGAACCTACGAGCAGTACTTC. It is translated as CATGTGGTYEQYF.

This chain connects TRBV5-1 to TRBJ2-3; 8 bases are a match to TRBD1. With 1 base clipped from V and 2 bases from J, the junction kept 3 bases outside the gene matches. CDR1 and CDR2 (germline): SGHRS, YFSETQ. The length of the CDR3 is 15 residues. CDR3 nucleotide sequence: TGCGCCAGCAGCTTGACAGGGGGTTCCACAGATACGCAGTATTTT. Protein sequence: CASSLTGGSTDTQYF.

The CDR3, as DNA: TGTGCCAGTAGTATGAGCGGGAGAAGGACATGGGAGCAGTTCTTC. It translates to CASSMSGRRTWEQFF. This chain joins TRBV19 and TRBJ2-1; TRBD2 agrees at 8 bases. Germline V lookup: CDR1 LNHDA, CDR2 SQIVND (reference sequence). The CDR3 has 15 residues. V trimming: 3 bases; J trimming: 10 bases; junction bases outside the gene matches: 11.

The sample holds one count of this clone. This chain joins TRBV28 and TRBJ2-3, with unresolved D. This CDR3 is 13 amino acids long. Germline CDR1 MDHEN, CDR2 SYDVKM. Trimming took off 7 bases at V and 2 bases at J, with 10 bases between the two ends. The CDR3 region has the DNA TGTGCCAGCATGAGCAGGCTCACAGATACGCAGTATTTT. This gives the protein CASMSRLTDTQYF.

V is TRBV27 and J is TRBJ1-1, with D unclear. Trimming shortened V by 11 bases and J by 8 bases, and 12 bases separated the two germline ends. Germline lookup yields CDR1 MNHEY and CDR2 SMNVEV (reference sequence). This CDR3 comprises 10 residues. CDR3 bases: TGTGCCGCGGGCCGGATGGAAGCTTTCTTT. Translated, it gives CAAGRMEAFF.

The CDR3 nucleotides are TGTGCCAGTAGACACAGGGATGGCTACACCTTC. As protein: CASRHRDGYTF. The chain recombines TRBV19 with TRBJ1-2, with D tentatively TRBD1 (6 bases). V lost 6 bases and J 6 bases, leaving 8 bases between the germline ends. This CDR3 spans 11 amino acids. Germline values: CDR1 LNHDA, CDR2 SQIVND (reference sequence).